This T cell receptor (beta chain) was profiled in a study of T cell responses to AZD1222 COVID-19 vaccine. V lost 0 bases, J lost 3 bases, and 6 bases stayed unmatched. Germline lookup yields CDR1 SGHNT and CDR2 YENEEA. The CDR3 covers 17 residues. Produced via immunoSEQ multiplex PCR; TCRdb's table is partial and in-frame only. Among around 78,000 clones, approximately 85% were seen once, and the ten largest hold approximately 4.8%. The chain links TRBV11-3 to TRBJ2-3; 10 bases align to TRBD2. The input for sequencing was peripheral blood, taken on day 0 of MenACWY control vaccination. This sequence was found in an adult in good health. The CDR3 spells CASSLDLLAGVTDTQYF. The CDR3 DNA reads TGTGCCAGCAGCTTAGATCTTCTAGCGGGGGTTACAGATACGCAGTATTTT.